What follows describes a single T cell receptor beta chain. The target antigen is unknown. This entry is derived from a study of cytomegalovirus exposure and HLA in healthy donors. Study-wide findings and caveats: A few V segments could not be told apart, such as TRBV6-2 and TRBV6-3, and were left out. For most TCR beta V segments, an earlier analysis put the productive rate at about 90% or about 30% of the time. A later analysis found most CMV-associated TCR beta chains apparently HLA-restricted.

Trimming removed 0 bases from V and 9 bases from J, with 10 bases in between. CDR1 is SGHAT, CDR2 FQNNGV, per germline. CDR3 length: 13 residues. PCR used 60 Vbeta primers and 13 Jbeta primers. The assay was immunoSEQ multiplex PCR, and TCRdb's table has in-frame clones only and misses some. This table holds some 98,000 clones, 81% found once. This sequence was found in a man in his forties in good health and CMV-seronegative. Specimen: PBMCs. The chain joins TRBV11-2 to TRBJ2-3; D is perhaps TRBD2 (7 bases). The DNA for the CDR3 is TGTGCCAGCAGCTTAGAGGGGGGGGCGACGCAGTATTTT. Its translation is CASSLEGGATQYF.